The 7 T cell receptor beta chains below come from one sample, sequenced in a study of blood T cell repertoires in COVID-19. Only in-frame clones appear in the TCRdb table, and some are missing; sequencing was by immunoSEQ multiplex PCR. The sample lists 170,000 or so clones; under 85% were seen once. The source material was peripheral blood. The receptor set was obtained from a woman aged 70-85 years with COVID-19, enrolled during active disease.

Worth noting for this clone: Other DNA sequences from this sample encode an identical CDR3 as well. The chain has TRBV19 and TRBJ1-5; 7 nucleotides agree with TRBD1. The J segment lost 5 bases and the V segment lost 4 bases, leaving 5 bases of the junction unmatched. Germline values: CDR1 LNHDA, CDR2 SQIVND (reference sequence). This CDR3 contains 14 residues. The CDR3 sequence: CASSTRQGYQPQHF. The CDR3 DNA is TGTGCCAGTAGTACAAGACAGGGCTATCAGCCCCAGCATTTT.

The chain combines TRBV19 with TRBJ1-1; possible D gene TRBD1, 5 bases. Germline values: CDR1 LNHDA, CDR2 SQIVND (reference sequence). The CDR3 is 11 residues long. Trimming took 11 bases from V and 6 from J, leaving 13 bases between them. CDR3 in amino acids: CAGAGLAEAFF. The CDR3 DNA sequence: TGTGCCGGGGCAGGGCTAGCTGAAGCTTTCTTT.

This chain connects TRBV29-1 to TRBJ1-1; D not resolved. This CDR3 contains 13 residues. Germline V gives CDR1 SQVTM, CDR2 ANQGSEA. Trimming stripped 3 bases from V and 1 base from J, with 9 bases between. The CDR3 loop is CSVDSGGNTEAFF. DNA of the CDR3: TGCAGCGTTGATTCAGGAGGGAACACTGAAGCTTTCTTT.

With regard to this clone: Other DNA sequences from this sample encode an identical CDR3 as well. The rearrangement links TRBV7-2 to TRBJ1-5, with 8 positions matching TRBD1. The trim removed 3 bases at V and 2 bases at J, leaving 3 bases unmatched. Germline values: CDR1 SGHTA, CDR2 FQGNSA. The CDR3 runs 15 residues. CDR3 loop: CASSLDRAGNQPQHF. The DNA for the CDR3 is TGTGCCAGCAGCTTGGACAGGGCTGGCAATCAGCCCCAGCATTTT.

The chain recombines TRBV4-1 with TRBJ2-7; 11 positions match TRBD2. Losses at the gene ends were 1 base for V and 5 bases for J; bases not matched to a gene: 4. This CDR3 has 15 amino acids. Germline V lookup: CDR1 MGHRA, CDR2 YSYEKL. The CDR3 bases are TGCGCCAGCAGCCAAGTACTAGCGGGAGAGGACGAGCAGTACTTC. Translated, it gives CASSQVLAGEDEQYF.

In its sample, this clone was seen once. The chain joins TRBV28 to TRBJ1-1; TRBD1 might be the D (5 bases). The CDR3 runs to 12 residues. Germline lookup yields CDR1 MDHEN and CDR2 SYDVKM. Trimming cost V 3 bases and J 8 bases, with 10 bases left between them. In nucleotides, the CDR3 is TGTGCCAGCAGTTTCTCGTCAGGGGAAGCTTTCTTT. This codes for CASSFSSGEAFF.

The V call is TRBV18, the J call TRBJ1-6; a possible D gene is TRBD1 (5 bases). The V end was cut by 2 bases, the J end by 10 bases, with 12 bases between. There are 14 residues in the CDR3. CDR1 and CDR2 (germline): KGHSH, LQKENI. CDR3 bases: TGTGCCAGCTCACCAGACGGCGGGGGATCACCCCTCCACTTT. The encoded protein is CASSPDGGGSPLHF.